The rows below give T cell receptor beta chains drawn from one sample of a study of blood T cell repertoires in COVID-19. Repertoires were generated with immunoSEQ multiplex PCR, while TCRdb's copy carries only in-frame clones and drops some. This repertoire shows 250,000 to 300,000 clones, about 89% found once; its top ten account for about 1.7%. Sequencing used PBMCs or T cells enriched from blood (not recorded which). These receptor sequences come from a woman between 35 and 50 years old who had recovered from COVID-19. Both conserved end residues are part of each CDR3. A D gene is named only where the DNA matches it firmly. Size is omitted from some rows. Given values are once, few, many or a class for expanded clones.

v_gene: TRBV7-9; abundance: NA; d_gene: NA; j_gene: TRBJ1-3; CDR3nt: TGTGCCAGCAGCCCGAGAAGTGCAGGCTCTGGAAACACCATATATTTT; CDR3aa: CASSPRSAGSGNTIYF
v_gene: TRBV11-3; abundance: NA; d_gene: NA; j_gene: TRBJ2-1; CDR3nt: TGTGCCAGCAGCCCGGGGGGCAGGGGAACAAACAATGAGCAGTTCTTC; CDR3aa: CASSPGGRGTNNEQFF
v_gene: TRBV7-8; abundance: NA; d_gene: TRBD2; j_gene: TRBJ2-5; CDR3nt: TGTGCCAGCAGCCCCCTTAGCGGGGGGGATAGGACCCAGTACTTC; CDR3aa: CASSPLSGGDRTQYF
v_gene: TRBV7-9; abundance: NA; d_gene: NA; j_gene: TRBJ1-1; CDR3nt: TGTGCCAGCAGCTCCCGCTGGGGGGGCACCGCGAACACTGAAGCTTTCTTT; CDR3aa: CASSSRWGGTANTEAFF
v_gene: TRBV4-1; abundance: once; d_gene: NA; j_gene: TRBJ1-5; CDR3nt: TGCGCCAGCAGCCAAGGTGTTCTTGGCAGGACAAGCAAAAATCAGCCCCAGCATTTT; CDR3aa: CASSQGVLGRTSKNQPQHF
v_gene: TRBV4-1; abundance: NA; d_gene: TRBD1; j_gene: TRBJ1-1; CDR3nt: TGCGCCAGCAGCCACTACGGGACAGGGAACACTGAAGCTTTCTTT; CDR3aa: CASSHYGTGNTEAFF
v_gene: TRBV4-2; abundance: few; d_gene: TRBD1; j_gene: TRBJ2-4; CDR3nt: TGTGCCAGCAGCCAAGACTCGACCAGGGGGCGAATTCAGTACTTC; CDR3aa: CASSQDSTRGRIQYF
v_gene: TRBV7-2; abundance: NA; d_gene: NA; j_gene: TRBJ2-5; CDR3nt: TGTGCCAGCAGCCACAGGACACGACAAGAGACCCAGTACTTC; CDR3aa: CASSHRTRQETQYF
v_gene: TRBV2; abundance: NA; d_gene: TRBD1; j_gene: TRBJ1-5; CDR3nt: TGTGCCAGCACAGGCGCAGGGGGCTATCAGCCCCAGCATTTT; CDR3aa: CASTGAGGYQPQHF
v_gene: TRBV30; abundance: NA; d_gene: NA; j_gene: TRBJ1-1; CDR3nt: TGTGCCTGGAGCGCAACTACCAACACTGAAGCTTTCTTT; CDR3aa: CAWSATTNTEAFF
v_gene: TRBV13; abundance: NA; d_gene: NA; j_gene: TRBJ2-5; CDR3nt: TGTGCCAGCAGCTTTGAGGGAAGAGAGACCCAGTACTTC; CDR3aa: CASSFEGRETQYF
v_gene: TRBV7-9; abundance: NA; d_gene: NA; j_gene: TRBJ1-4; CDR3nt: TGTGCCAGCAGCTTAGCCTCTGGCCATGAACTGTTTTTT; CDR3aa: CASSLASGHELFF
v_gene: TRBV28; abundance: NA; d_gene: NA; j_gene: TRBJ1-1; CDR3nt: TGTGCCAGCAGTTTACCGGGATTGAACACTGAAGCTTTCTTT; CDR3aa: CASSLPGLNTEAFF
v_gene: TRBV7-2; abundance: NA; d_gene: NA; j_gene: TRBJ1-5; CDR3nt: TGTGCCAGCAGCTTAGAGGGGGGGAGCAATCAGCCCCAGCATTTT; CDR3aa: CASSLEGGSNQPQHF
v_gene: TRBV27; abundance: NA; d_gene: TRBD1; j_gene: TRBJ2-2; CDR3nt: TGTGCCAGCAGTTCCAGGGGGCGCGGCACCGGGGAGCTGTTTTTT; CDR3aa: CASSSRGRGTGELFF
v_gene: TRBV7-2; abundance: once; d_gene: TRBD1; j_gene: TRBJ2-2; CDR3nt: TGTGCCAGCAGCTTCGGGACAGGGCTCGGGGAGCTGTTTTTT; CDR3aa: CASSFGTGLGELFF
v_gene: TRBV28; abundance: NA; d_gene: TRBD1; j_gene: TRBJ2-7; CDR3nt: TGTGCCAGCAGTTTACCCCTCCAGGGGGCCCACGAGCAGTACTTC; CDR3aa: CASSLPLQGAHEQYF
v_gene: TRBV7-9; abundance: NA; d_gene: TRBD1; j_gene: TRBJ1-1; CDR3nt: TGTGCCAGCAGCCCTGGCAGGGGGGTCACTGAAGCTTTCTTT; CDR3aa: CASSPGRGVTEAFF
v_gene: TRBV19; abundance: NA; d_gene: TRBD2; j_gene: TRBJ2-7; CDR3nt: TGTGCCAGTAGTCACCCCACCGGGACTAGCGGGAGCTACGAGCAGTACTTC; CDR3aa: CASSHPTGTSGSYEQYF
v_gene: TRBV2; abundance: NA; d_gene: NA; j_gene: TRBJ2-5; CDR3nt: TGTGCCAGCGTGGTGGAGGGCCGGGGGACCCAGTACTTC; CDR3aa: CASVVEGRGTQYF
v_gene: TRBV3-1/TRBV3-2; abundance: NA; d_gene: NA; j_gene: TRBJ1-6; CDR3nt: TGTGCCAGCAGCCAAGCCCCCGGGGGGAGGTCACCCCTCCACTTT; CDR3aa: CASSQAPGGRSPLHF
v_gene: TRBV19; abundance: NA; d_gene: NA; j_gene: TRBJ1-2; CDR3nt: TGTGCCAGTAGTACCAGGAGGATCTATCTTGGCTACACCTTC; CDR3aa: CASSTRRIYLGYTF